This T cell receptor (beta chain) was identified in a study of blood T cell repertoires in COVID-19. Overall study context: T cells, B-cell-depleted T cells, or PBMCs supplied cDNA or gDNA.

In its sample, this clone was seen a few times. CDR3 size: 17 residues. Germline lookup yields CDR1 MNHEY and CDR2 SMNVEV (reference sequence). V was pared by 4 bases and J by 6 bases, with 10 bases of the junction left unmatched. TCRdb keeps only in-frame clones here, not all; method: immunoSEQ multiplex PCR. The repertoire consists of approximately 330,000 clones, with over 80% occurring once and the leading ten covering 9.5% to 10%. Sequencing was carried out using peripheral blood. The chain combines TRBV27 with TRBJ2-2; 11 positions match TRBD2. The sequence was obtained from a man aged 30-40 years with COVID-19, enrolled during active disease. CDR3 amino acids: CASSSLRLAGRAGELFF. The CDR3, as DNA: TGTGCCAGCAGTTCCCTTAGACTAGCGGGAAGGGCCGGGGAGCTGTTTTTT.